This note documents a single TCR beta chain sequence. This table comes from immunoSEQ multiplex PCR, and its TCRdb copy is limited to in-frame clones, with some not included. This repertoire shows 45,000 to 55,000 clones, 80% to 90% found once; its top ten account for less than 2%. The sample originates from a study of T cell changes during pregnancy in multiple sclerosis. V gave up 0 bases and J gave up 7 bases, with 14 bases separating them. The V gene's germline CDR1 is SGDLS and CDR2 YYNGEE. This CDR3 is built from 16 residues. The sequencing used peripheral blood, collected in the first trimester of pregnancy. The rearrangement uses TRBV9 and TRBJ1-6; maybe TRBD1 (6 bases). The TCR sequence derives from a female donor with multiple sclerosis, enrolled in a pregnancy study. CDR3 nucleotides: TGTGCCAGCAGCGTAGGGGGGGGGACATTAAATTCACCCCTCCACTTT. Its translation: CASSVGGGTLNSPLHF.